A selection of T cell receptor beta chains follows, all from one sample in a study of OX40 agonist ivuxolimab in advanced cancers. Sequenced by immunoSEQ multiplex PCR; TCRdb stores in-frame clones only, minus some. The data show 85,000 to 100,000 clones, with 85% to 95% seen just once and 0.26% held by the top ten. The sequences come from CD4+ or CD8+ T cells sorted from blood, collected in a trial of the OX40 agonist ivuxolimab. The receptors were gathered from an adult with an advanced solid tumor such as melanoma, head and neck, liver or kidney cancer. The CDR3 runs from the conserved cysteine through the conserved F or W. A D gene is named only where the DNA matches it firmly. Clone size, where shown, is once, few, many, or a class for clones that have expanded.

TRBJ1-3,TRBV19,.,.,TGTGCCAGTAGTATTGTTTTAGGGGGCTCTGGAAACACCATATATTTT,CASSIVLGGSGNTIYF
TRBJ1-1,TRBV6-5,.,.,TGTGCCAGCAGTTACGGGGTGGCGGGGAACACTGAAGCTTTCTTT,CASSYGVAGNTEAFF
TRBJ1-6,TRBV30,.,.,TGTGCCTGCCTCACCGGGAACTATAATTCACCCCTCCACTTT,CACLTGNYNSPLHF
TRBJ1-1,TRBV10-3,TRBD1,few,TGTGCCATCACGGAGGGACAGTACACTGAAGCTTTCTTT,CAITEGQYTEAFF
TRBJ2-1,TRBV7-3,TRBD2,.,TGTGCCAGCAGCCCCAGGCGGGAGGACTGGAATGAGCAGTTCTTC,CASSPRREDWNEQFF
TRBJ2-5,TRBV11-3,.,.,TGTGCCAGCAGCCTCGGACCAAACCAAGAGACCCAGTACTTC,CASSLGPNQETQYF
TRBJ1-3,TRBV30,.,.,TGTGCCTGGAGTGGACAAGCTGGAAACACCATATATTTT,CAWSGQAGNTIYF
TRBJ2-1,TRBV5-1,.,once,TGCGCCAGCAGCTTGAGAACAGAAGGTGAGCAGTTCTTC,CASSLRTEGEQFF
TRBJ2-3,TRBV6-1,TRBD2,.,TGTGCCAGCAGCGCCGGGACTACCACAGATACGCAGTATTTT,CASSAGTTTDTQYF
TRBJ1-5,TRBV6-5,.,.,TGTGCCAGCAGTTACCCACAGAACTTCAATCAGCCCCAGCATTTT,CASSYPQNFNQPQHF
TRBJ2-3,TRBV30,TRBD2,.,TGTGCCTGGAGTATAGCGGGGGGCGCAGATACGCAGTATTTT,CAWSIAGGADTQYF
TRBJ1-1,TRBV9,.,.,TGTGCCAGCAGCGTCGAGGGGAACACTGAAGCTTTCTTT,CASSVEGNTEAFF
TRBJ1-1,TRBV6-5,.,.,TGTGCCAGCAGTTTTAACAGGGATCTGAACACTGAAGCTTTCTTT,CASSFNRDLNTEAFF
TRBJ2-7,TRBV18,TRBD2,.,TGTGCCAGCTCACCACCGACGACTAGCGTATACGAGCAGTACTTC,CASSPPTTSVYEQYF
TRBJ2-3,TRBV15,.,once,TGTGCCACCAGCCGAAAGGGGACTGAAGCGCAGTATTTT,CATSRKGTEAQYF
TRBJ1-1,TRBV6-5,TRBD1,.,TGTGCCAGTTCGGACAGGAGGTTAACTGAAGCTTTCTTT,CASSDRRLTEAFF
TRBJ2-6,TRBV15,.,.,TGTGCCACCAGCAGAGTCGGCTGGAGCGACTCTGGGGCCAACGTCCTGACTTTC,CATSRVGWSDSGANVLTF
TRBJ1-2,TRBV5-1,TRBD1,few,TGCGCCAGCAGCCCGACAGGGTTACGGTCCTATGGCTACACCTTC,CASSPTGLRSYGYTF
TRBJ1-5,TRBV7-9,TRBD1,.,TGTGCCAGCAGCCAACAGGGGATGAATCAGCCCCAGCATTTT,CASSQQGMNQPQHF
TRBJ2-1,TRBV4-3,TRBD2,.,TGCGCCAGCAGCCAAGAATTACTAGCGGGCGACAATGAGCAGTTCTTC,CASSQELLAGDNEQFF
TRBJ1-5,TRBV5-5,TRBD1,.,TGTGCCAGCAGCTTCGACGGACAGGGCTACCAGCCCCAGCATTTT,CASSFDGQGYQPQHF
TRBJ2-2,TRBV25-1,TRBD1,.,TGTGCCAGCCACCTGGACAGGGGAATGGCCGGGGAGCTGTTTTTT,CASHLDRGMAGELFF
TRBJ2-5,TRBV5-8,.,.,TGTGCCAGCAGCTTGCGGGCCGGCAGGCCGGGGGAGACCCAGTACTTC,CASSLRAGRPGETQYF
TRBJ2-7,TRBV28,.,once,TGTGCCAGCAGTGTAAACAGGGTCTACGAGCAGTACTTC,CASSVNRVYEQYF
TRBJ2-1,TRBV4-3,.,.,TGCGCCAGCAGCCAAGATCAACGGGGGGCCAACCCCCATGAGCAGTTCTTC,CASSQDQRGANPHEQFF
TRBJ2-1,TRBV7-3,TRBD2,.,TGTGCCAGCAGCTCGGGACTAGCTCCCTACAATGAGCAGTTCTTC,CASSSGLAPYNEQFF
TRBJ2-7,TRBV28,.,.,TGTGCCAGCAGTTTCTTGACTAGTGGGGTCTACGAGCAGTACTTC,CASSFLTSGVYEQYF
TRBJ2-3,TRBV5-1,.,.,TGCGCCAGCAGCGAGGGGCCTCCCCCAGATACGCAGTATTTT,CASSEGPPPDTQYF
TRBJ1-5,TRBV9,TRBD1,.,TGTGCCAGCAGCACGGACAGGACACAGCCCCAGCATTTT,CASSTDRTQPQHF
TRBJ1-3,TRBV5-1,.,.,TGCGCCAGCAGCTTGGACGGGAACTCTGGAAACACCATATATTTT,CASSLDGNSGNTIYF
TRBJ1-1,TRBV7-6,TRBD1,.,TGTGCCAGCAGCTTAGGACAGGGGTACACTGAAGCTTTCTTT,CASSLGQGYTEAFF
TRBJ1-1,TRBV5-1,.,.,TGCGCCAGCAGCTTGGGATTGTGGGGAGGCATGAACACTGAAGCTTTCTTT,CASSLGLWGGMNTEAFF
TRBJ1-1,TRBV6-5,.,.,TGTGCCAGCAGTTACTCGAAGGGTGGGGGAGGGTCTGAAGCTTTCTTT,CASSYSKGGGGSEAFF
TRBJ1-5,TRBV28,TRBD1,.,TGTGCCAGCAGTTTTAAGGCGGACAGGTCCCTCGGGAGTCAGCCCCAGCATTTT,CASSFKADRSLGSQPQHF
TRBJ2-1,TRBV6-5,.,.,TGTGCCAGCAGTTACTCATGGGGTCCCAGTGGGAATGAGCAGTTCTTC,CASSYSWGPSGNEQFF
TRBJ2-1,TRBV10-3,.,.,TGTGCCATCAGTGACCAGGGGCTTGGCTACAATGAGCAGTTCTTC,CAISDQGLGYNEQFF
TRBJ2-5,TRBV30,TRBD2,.,TGTGCCTGGAGTGTTGGGGCGGGAGGGCCGGAGACCCAGTACTTC,CAWSVGAGGPETQYF
TRBJ2-5,TRBV6-5,.,.,TGTGCCAGCAGTTGGGGTAGGAGTACTGAGACCCAGTACTTC,CASSWGRSTETQYF
TRBJ2-3,TRBV6-5,TRBD2,once,TGTGCCAGCAGGACCAGCGGGAGAGCAGATACGCAGTATTTT,CASRTSGRADTQYF
TRBJ2-3,TRBV5-5,TRBD2,.,TGTGCCAGCAGCTCTACTAGCGGGGGACCAGATACGCAGTATTTT,CASSSTSGGPDTQYF
TRBJ1-5,TRBV29-1,.,.,TGCAGCATCCGGGCTCAAGCCAATCAGCCCCAGCATTTT,CSIRAQANQPQHF
TRBJ2-3,TRBV5-4,TRBD2,.,TGTGCCAGCAGCTTCCCGGGACTAGCGGGAGGACAAGGGCCAGATACGCAGTATTTT,CASSFPGLAGGQGPDTQYF
TRBJ2-5,TRBV6-6,TRBD1,.,TGTGCCAGCAGTTACCCACCGACAGGGGGCAGGGAGACCCAGTACTTC,CASSYPPTGGRETQYF
TRBJ2-2,TRBV11-2,.,.,TGTGCCAGCAGCCTAGGGGTCTCGGGCGGGGAGCTGTTTTTT,CASSLGVSGGELFF
TRBJ2-3,TRBV10-3,.,once,TGTGCCATCAGTGGACAACATTCGGATACGCAGTATTTT,CAISGQHSDTQYF
TRBJ1-5,TRBV7-9,TRBD1,.,TGTGCCAGCAGCCGGACAGGGGTCAATCAGCCCCAGCATTTT,CASSRTGVNQPQHF
TRBJ1-5,TRBV6-6,.,.,TGTGCCAGTAACCGGGCAGGCCAGCCCCAGCATTTT,CASNRAGQPQHF
TRBJ1-2,TRBV9,TRBD1,.,TGTGCCAGCAGTGATTACTCGAGGACAGGGGGGCGGGGCTATGGCTACACCTTC,CASSDYSRTGGRGYGYTF
TRBJ2-3,TRBV5-1,.,.,TGCGCCAGCAGCGCCGTCCTTAGCACAGATACGCAGTATTTT,CASSAVLSTDTQYF
TRBJ2-3,TRBV4-3,.,.,TGCGCCAGCAGCCAAGAACGTAGAAATACGCAGTATTTT,CASSQERRNTQYF
TRBJ2-3,TRBV30,TRBD1,.,TGTGCCTCACACCGGGACAGGGAAGGCACAGATACGCAGTATTTT,CASHRDREGTDTQYF
TRBJ2-3,TRBV6-6,.,.,TGTGCCAGCCACAGGGTCTCGGGGGAAGATACGCAGTATTTT,CASHRVSGEDTQYF
TRBJ2-1,TRBV29-1,.,.,TGCAGCGTTGCCATGTTAGAAGCGGAGTCCTACAATGAGCAGTTCTTC,CSVAMLEAESYNEQFF
TRBJ2-1,TRBV11-2,TRBD2,once,TGTGCCAGCAGCCCAAGGCGGGAGTATGGTGAGCAGTTCTTC,CASSPRREYGEQFF
TRBJ2-1,TRBV7-2,TRBD2,.,TGTGCCAGCAGCTTAAGCACGGGACTAGCGGGAGGTGAGCAGTTCTTC,CASSLSTGLAGGEQFF
TRBJ1-2,TRBV30,.,.,TGTGCCTGGAGTGTATCCCTGAACTATGGCTACACCTTC,CAWSVSLNYGYTF
TRBJ1-6,TRBV7-9,TRBD1,once,TGTGCCAGCAGCTTACCCCGGACAGGGGTTTCACCCCTCCACTTT,CASSLPRTGVSPLHF
TRBJ2-1,TRBV4-3,TRBD2,.,TGCGCCAGCAGCCAAGGATGGAGCCTAGCGGGGTACAATGAGCAGTTCTTC,CASSQGWSLAGYNEQFF
TRBJ2-7,TRBV5-4,.,.,TGTGCCAGCAGCGACCTGAAGAGCTCCTACGAGCAGTACTTC,CASSDLKSSYEQYF
TRBJ2-1,TRBV9,.,.,TGTGCCAGCAGCGCTGGGGGGACTTTCTCCTACAATGAGCAGTTCTTC,CASSAGGTFSYNEQFF